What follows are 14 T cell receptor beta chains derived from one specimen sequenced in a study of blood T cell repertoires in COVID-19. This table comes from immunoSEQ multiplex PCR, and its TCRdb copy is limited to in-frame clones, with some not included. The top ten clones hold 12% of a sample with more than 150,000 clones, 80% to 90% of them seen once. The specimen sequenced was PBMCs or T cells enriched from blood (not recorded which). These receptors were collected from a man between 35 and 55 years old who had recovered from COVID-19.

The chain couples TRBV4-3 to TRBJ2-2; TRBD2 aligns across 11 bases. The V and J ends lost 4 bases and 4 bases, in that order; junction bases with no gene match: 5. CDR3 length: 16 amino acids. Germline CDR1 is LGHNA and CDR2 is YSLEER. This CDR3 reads CASSPLAGGGTGELFF. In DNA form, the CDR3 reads TGCGCCAGCAGCCCTTTAGCGGGAGGGGGCACCGGGGAGCTGTTTTTT.

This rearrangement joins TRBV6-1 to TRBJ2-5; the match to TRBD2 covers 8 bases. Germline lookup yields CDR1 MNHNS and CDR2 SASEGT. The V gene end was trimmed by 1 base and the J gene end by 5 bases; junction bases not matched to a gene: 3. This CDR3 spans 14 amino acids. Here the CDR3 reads CASSEGSSGETQYF. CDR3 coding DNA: TGTGCCAGCAGTGAAGGGTCTAGCGGGGAGACCCAGTACTTC.

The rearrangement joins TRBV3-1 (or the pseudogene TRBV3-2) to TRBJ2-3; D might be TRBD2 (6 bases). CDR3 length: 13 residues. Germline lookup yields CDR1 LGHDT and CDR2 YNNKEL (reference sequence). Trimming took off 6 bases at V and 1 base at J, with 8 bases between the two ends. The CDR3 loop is CASSRERTDTQYF. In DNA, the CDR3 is TGTGCCAGCAGTCGGGAGCGCACAGATACGCAGTATTTT.

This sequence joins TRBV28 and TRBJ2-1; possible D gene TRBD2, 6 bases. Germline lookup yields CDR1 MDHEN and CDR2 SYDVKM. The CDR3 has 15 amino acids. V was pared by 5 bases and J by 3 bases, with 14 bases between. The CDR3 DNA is TGTGCCAGCAGTCCGACTAGGTTCGTCTACAATGAGCAGTTCTTC. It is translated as CASSPTRFVYNEQFF.

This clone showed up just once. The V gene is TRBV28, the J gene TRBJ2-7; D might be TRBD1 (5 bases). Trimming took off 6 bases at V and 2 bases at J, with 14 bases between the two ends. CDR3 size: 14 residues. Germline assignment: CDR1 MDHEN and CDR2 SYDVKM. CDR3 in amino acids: CASSLPAGTYEQYF. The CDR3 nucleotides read TGTGCCAGCAGCCTCCCCGCAGGGACCTACGAGCAGTACTTC.

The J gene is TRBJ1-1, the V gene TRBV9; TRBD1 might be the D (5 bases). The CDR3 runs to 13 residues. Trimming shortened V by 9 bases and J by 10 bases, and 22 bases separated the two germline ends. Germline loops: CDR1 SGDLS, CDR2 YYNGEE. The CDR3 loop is CATPWGGNGVAFF. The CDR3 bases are TGTGCCACCCCGTGGGGCGGGAATGGGGTAGCTTTCTTT.

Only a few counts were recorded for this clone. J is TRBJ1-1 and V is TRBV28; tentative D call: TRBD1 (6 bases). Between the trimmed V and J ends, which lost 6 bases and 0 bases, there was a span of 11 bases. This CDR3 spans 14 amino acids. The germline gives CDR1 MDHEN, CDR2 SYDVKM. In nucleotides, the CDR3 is TGTGCCAGCAGGTACGGACAGCTGAACACTGAAGCTTTCTTT. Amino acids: CASRYGQLNTEAFF.

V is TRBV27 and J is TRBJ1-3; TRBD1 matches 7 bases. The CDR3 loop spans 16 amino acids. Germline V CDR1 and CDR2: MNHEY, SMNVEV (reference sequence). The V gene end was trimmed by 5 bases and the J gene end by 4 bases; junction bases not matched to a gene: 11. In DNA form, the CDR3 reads TGTGCCAGCAGTCGTACAGGGGACGGGCTGGGAAACACCATATATTTT. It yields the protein CASSRTGDGLGNTIYF.

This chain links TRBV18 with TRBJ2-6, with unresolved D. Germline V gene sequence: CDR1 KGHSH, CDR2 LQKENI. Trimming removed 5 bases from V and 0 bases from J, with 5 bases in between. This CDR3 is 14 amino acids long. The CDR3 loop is CASSTSSGANVLTF. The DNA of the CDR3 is TGTGCCAGCTCAACGAGCTCTGGGGCCAACGTCCTGACTTTC.

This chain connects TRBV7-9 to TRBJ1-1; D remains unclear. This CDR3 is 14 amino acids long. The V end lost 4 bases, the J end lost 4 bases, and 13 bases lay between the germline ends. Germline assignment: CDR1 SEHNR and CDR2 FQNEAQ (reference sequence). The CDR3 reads CASSWEGDGTEAFF. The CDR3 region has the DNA TGTGCCAGCAGCTGGGAGGGCGACGGCACTGAAGCTTTCTTT.

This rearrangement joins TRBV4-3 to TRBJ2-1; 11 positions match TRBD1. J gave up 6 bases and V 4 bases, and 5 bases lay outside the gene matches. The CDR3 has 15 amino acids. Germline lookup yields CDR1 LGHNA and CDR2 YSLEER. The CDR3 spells CASSPSGTGGNEQFF. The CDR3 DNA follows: TGCGCCAGCAGCCCGAGCGGGACAGGGGGCAATGAGCAGTTCTTC.

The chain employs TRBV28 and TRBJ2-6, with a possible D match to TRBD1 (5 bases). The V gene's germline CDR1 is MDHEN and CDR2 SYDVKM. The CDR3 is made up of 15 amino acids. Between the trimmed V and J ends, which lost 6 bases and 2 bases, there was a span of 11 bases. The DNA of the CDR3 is TGTGCCAGCAGCTCCAGGGATACTGGGGCCAACGTCCTGACTTTC. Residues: CASSSRDTGANVLTF.

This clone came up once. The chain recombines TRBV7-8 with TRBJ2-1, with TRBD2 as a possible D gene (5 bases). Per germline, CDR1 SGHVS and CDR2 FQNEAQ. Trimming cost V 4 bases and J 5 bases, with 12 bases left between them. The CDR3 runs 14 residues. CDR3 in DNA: TGTGCCAGCAGCTCCATCACTAGAAACAATGAGCAGTTCTTC. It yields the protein CASSSITRNNEQFF.

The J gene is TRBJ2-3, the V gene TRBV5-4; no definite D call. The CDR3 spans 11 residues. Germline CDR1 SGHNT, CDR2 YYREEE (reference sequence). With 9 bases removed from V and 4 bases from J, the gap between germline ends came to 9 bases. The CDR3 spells CATHRADTQYF. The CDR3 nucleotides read TGTGCCACCCATCGGGCAGATACGCAGTATTTT.